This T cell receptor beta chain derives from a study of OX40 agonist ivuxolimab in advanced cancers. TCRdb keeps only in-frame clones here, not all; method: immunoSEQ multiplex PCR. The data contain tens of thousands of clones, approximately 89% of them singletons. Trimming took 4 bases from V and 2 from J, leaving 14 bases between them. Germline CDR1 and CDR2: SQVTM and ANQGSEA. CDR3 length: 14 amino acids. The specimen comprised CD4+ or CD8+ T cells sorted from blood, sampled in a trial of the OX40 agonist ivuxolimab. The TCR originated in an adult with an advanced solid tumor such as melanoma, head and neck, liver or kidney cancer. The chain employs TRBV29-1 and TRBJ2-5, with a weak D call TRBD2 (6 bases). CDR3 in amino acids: CSVAGRGVQETQYF. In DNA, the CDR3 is TGCAGCGTTGCGGGGCGCGGGGTACAAGAGACCCAGTACTTC.